Listed here are 26 T cell receptor beta chains from one sample, sequenced in a study of regulatory T cells in long-lasting Graves disease. CDR3-region Arm-PCR and iRepertoire HTBI primers produced the TCR beta libraries. From the multiplex PCR reads, TCRdb called clonotypes with MiXCR, one entry per CDR3 protein. The data contain some 440,000 distinct CDR3 sequences, 20% of them singletons. Specified time point: persistent/refractory GD, antithyroid drugs over 5 years with positive TRAb. PBMC-derived RNA was used for the TCR library. The sequencing here drew on peripheral blood mononuclear cells (PBMCs), taken when the disease was refractory, from a patient treated with antithyroid drugs. The source of these receptors is a female donor with Graves disease.

In the case of this clonotype: No conserved phenylalanine or tryptophan is present at the end of the CDR3, so a read error is the likely explanation. The CDR3, as DNA: TGTGCCAGCATTCCTTACCCGGTGACTAGCGGGAGTCGATCCTACGAGCAGTACCTC. Translated, it gives CASIPYPVTSGSRSYEQYL. The chain combines TRBV27 with TRBJ2-7; 12 nucleotides line up with TRBD2. V lost 7 bases and J lost 1; bases outside the gene matches: 17. CDR1 MNHEY and CDR2 SMNVEV come from the germline V gene (reference sequence). The CDR3 spans 19 residues.

This clonotype was observed many times. V is TRBV20-1 and J is TRBJ2-5; either TRBD1 or TRBD2 may fit D (5 bases each). The CDR3 contains 12 residues. V was pared by 5 bases and J by 7 bases, with 14 bases between. From germline, CDR1 is DFQATT and CDR2 SNEGSKA (reference sequence). The CDR3 reads CSASGTAVTQYF. The CDR3 DNA reads TGCAGTGCTTCCGGGACGGCGGTGACCCAGTACTTC.

This rearrangement joins TRBV19 to TRBJ2-7; 10 nucleotides align to TRBD1. Germline trimming cut 5 bases from V and 2 bases from J; bases unmatched to any gene: 3. This CDR3 is built from 14 residues. The germline gives CDR1 LNHDA, CDR2 SQIVND (reference sequence). In DNA, the CDR3 is TGTGCCAGTAGTTGGGGGACAGGGGCCTACGAGCAGTACTTC. Translation gives CASSWGTGAYEQYF.

For this clonotype: One base away lies a much larger clone, so this may be a sequencing read error. The chain couples TRBV28 to TRBJ1-2; 11 bases line up with TRBD1. Losses at the gene ends were 8 bases for V and 8 bases for J; bases not matched to a gene: 13. CDR3 size: 15 residues. Germline V gene data show CDR1 as MDHEN and CDR2 as SYDVKM. The chain's CDR3 is CASGPPGQGVKGYTF. CDR3 DNA sequence: TGTGCCAGCGGACCTCCGGGACAGGGGGTCAAAGGCTACACCTTC.

This clonotype was picked up a small number of times. The chain has TRBV3-1 and TRBJ2-7; D remains ambiguous. Deletions cut 4 bases from V and 3 bases from J, with 7 bases between. This CDR3 comprises 12 residues. The V gene's germline CDR1 is LGHDT and CDR2 YNNKEL (reference sequence). CDR3 region: CASSRANYEQYF. The CDR3 coding sequence is TGTGCCAGCAGCCGGGCCAACTACGAGCAGTACTTC.

This chain connects TRBV5-1 to TRBJ2-2; possible D gene TRBD1, 6 bases. Per the germline V gene, CDR1 is SGHRS and CDR2 is YFSETQ. V was cut by 0 bases and J by 6 bases, with 15 bases left in between. The CDR3 has 16 amino acids. In DNA, the CDR3 is TGCGCCAGCAGCTTGGTACAGGGTGGTTTTTCCGGGGAGCTGTTTTTT. Its translation: CASSLVQGGFSGELFF.

This clonotype was recorded once. This rearrangement joins TRBV20-1 to TRBJ2-1; D gene unclear. The germline CDR1 and CDR2 sequences are DFQATT and SNEGSKA (reference sequence). V was clipped by 3 bases and J by 6 bases, with 15 bases between them. The CDR3 loop spans 14 amino acids. The CDR3: CSASGNPRGNEQFF. In DNA form, the CDR3 reads TGCAGTGCTAGTGGGAATCCCCGTGGCAATGAGCAGTTCTTC.

This clonotype was detected a few times. The chain joins TRBV11-2 to TRBJ2-5; 9 nucleotides align to TRBD1. Germline V gives CDR1 SGHAT, CDR2 FQNNGV. The CDR3 spans 15 residues. The V gene end was trimmed by 6 bases and the J gene end by 5 bases; junction bases not matched to a gene: 10. This CDR3 reads CASRAGQGWGETQYF. CDR3 DNA sequence: TGTGCCAGCAGAGCTGGACAGGGGTGGGGGGAGACCCAGTACTTC.

The V call is TRBV5-6, the J call TRBJ2-7; D gene uncertain. Germline loops: CDR1 SGHDT, CDR2 YYEEEE. Trimming stripped 1 base from V and 6 bases from J, with 14 bases between. CDR3 length: 14 amino acids. Written as DNA, the CDR3 is TGTGCCAGCAGCTTGTCGGCCTCAGGACGCGAGCAGTACTTC. Translation gives CASSLSASGREQYF.

The chain recombines TRBV20-1 with TRBJ1-2, with D hard to call. The CDR3 runs to 15 residues. V lost 4 bases and J 1 base, leaving 16 bases between the germline ends. In germline, CDR1 is DFQATT, CDR2 SNEGSKA (reference sequence). This CDR3 is CSATSLQLSNYGYTF. The CDR3 DNA follows: TGCAGTGCTACAAGCTTACAGTTGAGTAACTATGGCTACACCTTC.

This clonotype appeared many times. The CDR3 protein is CASSFRGSETQYF. CDR3 in DNA: TGTGCCAGCAGTTTTCGAGGATCGGAGACCCAGTACTTC. The genes are TRBV27 and TRBJ2-5; unclear D gene. Germline loops: CDR1 MNHEY, CDR2 SMNVEV (reference sequence). Trimming pared 3 bases from V and 5 bases from J, leaving 10 bases between. CDR3 length equals 13 residues.

This clonotype was recorded many times. The V and J genes are TRBV20-1 and TRBJ2-7; TRBD2 might be the D (6 bases). Trimming shortened V by 5 bases and J by 3 bases, and 17 bases separated the two germline ends. The germline gives CDR1 DFQATT, CDR2 SNEGSKA (reference sequence). CDR3 size: 14 residues. CDR3 residues: CSALLAPGGYEQYF. CDR3 bases: TGCAGTGCTCTGTTAGCGCCCGGGGGCTACGAGCAGTACTTC.

At least ten counts were recorded for this clonotype. The chain carries TRBV2 and TRBJ1-1, with TRBD1 matching 7 bases. V dropped 8 bases and J dropped 1; count of bases not matched to a gene: 10. Per the germline V gene, CDR1 is SNHLY and CDR2 is FYNNEI. The CDR3 extends over 15 amino acids. In DNA, the CDR3 is TGTGCCAGCTTGGGACCAGGGGGGGAGAACACTGAAGCTTTCTTT. Translating gives CASLGPGGENTEAFF.

The chain joins TRBV20-1 to TRBJ2-3; D is undetermined. CDR1 is DFQATT and CDR2 is SNEGSKA in the germline V gene (reference sequence). Trimming shortened V by 6 bases and J by 6 bases, and 13 bases separated the two germline ends. CDR3 size: 12 residues. CDR3 residues: CSARTSWDTQYF. For the CDR3, the DNA is TGCAGTGCACGGACGTCATGGGATACGCAGTATTTT.

This chain connects TRBV20-1 to TRBJ2-1; tentative D call: TRBD2 (7 bases). The V end was cut by 0 bases, the J end by 7 bases, with 22 bases between. The CDR3 sequence is 17 residues long. Germline CDR1 is DFQATT and CDR2 is SNEGSKA (reference sequence). The CDR3 is CSARDSEGGSHRNEQFF. The DNA for the CDR3 is TGCAGTGCTAGAGATTCGGAGGGGGGGTCCCACCGGAATGAGCAGTTCTTC.

With respect to this clonotype: The junction and the germline gene differ at one end; a read error may be behind it. The chain carries TRBV7-9 and TRBJ2-5, with D possibly matching TRBD1 (5 bases). Germline CDR1 SEHNR, CDR2 FQNEAQ (reference sequence). The CDR3 is 17 amino acids. The CDR3 nucleotides read TGTGCCGGCAGCTTTTCCCCACTCCGCAGGGATAAGGAGACCCAGTACTTC. Protein sequence: CAGSFSPLRRDKETQYF.

This clonotype was found many times. The chain combines TRBV24-1 with TRBJ1-5; D gene uncertain. Between the trimmed V and J ends, which lost 2 bases and 6 bases, there was a span of 4 bases. Germline loops: CDR1 KGHDR, CDR2 SFDVKD. The length of the CDR3 is 12 residues. CDR3 sequence (DNA): TGTGCCACCAGTGATTGGGGTCAGCCCCAGCATTTT. It specifies CATSDWGQPQHF.

This clonotype was detected ten times or more. The gene calls are TRBV11-1 and TRBJ1-2; D remains unclear. Looked up from germline, CDR1 is SGHAT and CDR2 is FQDESV (reference sequence). The CDR3 length is 15 residues. V was trimmed by 1 base and J by 0 bases, leaving 9 bases between them. CDR3 sequence: CASSLEAAPNYGYTF. The CDR3 nucleotides read TGTGCCAGCAGCTTAGAGGCAGCTCCTAACTATGGCTACACCTTC.

To note about this clonotype: A read error may account for a junction end that differs from germline. The chain recombines TRBV20-1 with TRBJ2-5, with D perhaps given as TRBD1 or TRBD2 (5 bases each). The CDR3 consists of 11 residues. From germline, CDR1 is DFQATT and CDR2 SNEGSKA (reference sequence). The CDR3: CSPSRDETQYF. The CDR3 bases are TGCAGTCCTAGCAGGGATGAGACCCAGTACTTC.

The chain employs TRBV27 and TRBJ2-1; TRBD2 agrees at 7 bases. Germline V gene sequence: CDR1 MNHEY, CDR2 SMNVEV (reference sequence). The length of the CDR3 is 15 residues. V shed 5 bases, J shed 6 bases, and the junction held 10 bases outside the gene matches. CDR3 nucleotides: TGTGCCAGCAGTCTACTAGCGATCGTCGGCAATGAGCAGTTCTTC. It translates to CASSLLAIVGNEQFF.

This clonotype was found a few times. The CDR3 region is CASSLGPPASTGELFF. In DNA, the CDR3 is TGTGCCAGCAGCTTGGGTCCCCCAGCGAGCACCGGGGAGCTGTTTTTT. This chain links TRBV5-8 with TRBJ2-2; no clear D. The CDR3 is made up of 16 amino acids. The germline V gene has CDR1 SGHTS and CDR2 YDEGEE. Trimming removed 0 bases from V and 4 bases from J, with 13 bases in between.

The chain couples TRBV5-1 to TRBJ2-3, with 7 bases matching TRBD2. Trimming cost V 1 base and J 7 bases; bases outside gene matches: 18. CDR1 and CDR2 (germline): SGHRS, YFSETQ. The CDR3 is made up of 18 amino acids. DNA for the CDR3: TGCGCCAGCAGCTTGACCGGGACTACGTCATCAGCGGTGTATACGCAGTATTTT. It codes for CASSLTGTTSSAVYTQYF.

The sample holds many counts of this clonotype. CDR3 bases: TGTGCCAGCTCCGACAGTTACACTGAAGCTTTCTTT. Translation gives CASSDSYTEAFF. This rearrangement joins TRBV2 to TRBJ1-1; possibly TRBD1 for D (5 bases). Germline loops: CDR1 SNHLY, CDR2 FYNNEI. This CDR3 is 12 amino acids long. Trimming left V 8 bases short and J 3 bases short, with 10 bases between.

There are many counts of this clonotype. The genes are TRBV28 and TRBJ2-2; 7 bases fit TRBD2. CDR3 length: 17 amino acids. V dropped 1 base and J dropped 7; count of bases not matched to a gene: 12. CDR1 and CDR2 from the germline V gene are MDHEN and SYDVKM. CDR3 sequence: CASSLSIGLGSHGELFF. CDR3 DNA sequence: TGTGCCAGCAGTTTATCCATCGGACTAGGGTCACACGGGGAGCTGTTTTTT.

The chain employs TRBV12-3 or TRBV12-4 and TRBJ2-1; TRBD2 aligns across 11 bases. V was pared by 4 bases and J by 6 bases, with 2 bases of the junction left unmatched. This CDR3 is built from 14 residues. The CDR3 is CASSWGLAVNEQFF. CDR3 in DNA: TGTGCCAGCAGTTGGGGACTAGCGGTCAATGAGCAGTTCTTC.

CDR3 sequence reads: CASSEWEGQNSNQPQHF. CDR3 nucleotide sequence: TGTGCCAGCAGTGAGTGGGAGGGACAGAACAGCAATCAGCCCCAGCATTTT. The rearrangement uses TRBV6-1 and TRBJ1-5, with TRBD1 identical over 7 bases. This CDR3 has 17 amino acids. The J segment lost 1 base and the V segment lost 3 bases, leaving 9 bases of the junction unmatched. Germline V gene data show CDR1 as MNHNS and CDR2 as SASEGT.